This T cell receptor beta chain comes out of a study of blood T cell repertoires in COVID-19. Overall study: The analysed material was cDNA or gDNA that came from T cells, B-cell-depleted T cells, or PBMCs.

The study recruited exposed participants who had met a COVID-19 case within 2 weeks before entry. The authors' processing: Reference gene primer amplification gave nucleated cell count estimates. Assay: immunoSEQ multiplex PCR; the TCRdb copy retains only in-frame clones and omits some. The DNA gave D and trimming, while V, J and clone size come from that table. The table includes roughly 400,000 clones, more than 70% detected once. CDR3 length: 12 residues. From germline, CDR1 is SGHNT and CDR2 YENEEA. The V end lost 4 bases, the J end lost 8 bases, and 11 bases lay between the germline ends. The receptor was isolated from a woman younger than 30 who had been exposed to COVID-19. Sequenced sample: PBMCs or T cells enriched from blood (not recorded which). This chain links TRBV11-3 with TRBJ1-2, with unresolved D. The CDR3 reads CASSSEPRGYTF. DNA for the CDR3: TGTGCCAGCAGCTCGGAGCCGCGGGGCTACACCTTC.